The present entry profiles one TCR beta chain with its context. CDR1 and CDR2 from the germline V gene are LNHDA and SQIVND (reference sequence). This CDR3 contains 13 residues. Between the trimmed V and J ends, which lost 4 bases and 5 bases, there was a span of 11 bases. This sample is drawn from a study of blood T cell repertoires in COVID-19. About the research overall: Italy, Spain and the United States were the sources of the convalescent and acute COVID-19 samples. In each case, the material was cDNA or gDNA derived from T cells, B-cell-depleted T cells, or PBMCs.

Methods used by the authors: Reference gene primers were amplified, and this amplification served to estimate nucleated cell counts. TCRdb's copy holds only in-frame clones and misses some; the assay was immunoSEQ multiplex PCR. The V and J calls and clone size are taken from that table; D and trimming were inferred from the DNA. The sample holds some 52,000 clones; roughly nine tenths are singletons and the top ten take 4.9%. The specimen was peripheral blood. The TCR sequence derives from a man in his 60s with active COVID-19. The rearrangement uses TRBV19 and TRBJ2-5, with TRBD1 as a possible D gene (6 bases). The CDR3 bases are TGTGCCAGTAGTAGACAGGCCCGGGAGACCCAGTACTTC. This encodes CASSRQARETQYF.